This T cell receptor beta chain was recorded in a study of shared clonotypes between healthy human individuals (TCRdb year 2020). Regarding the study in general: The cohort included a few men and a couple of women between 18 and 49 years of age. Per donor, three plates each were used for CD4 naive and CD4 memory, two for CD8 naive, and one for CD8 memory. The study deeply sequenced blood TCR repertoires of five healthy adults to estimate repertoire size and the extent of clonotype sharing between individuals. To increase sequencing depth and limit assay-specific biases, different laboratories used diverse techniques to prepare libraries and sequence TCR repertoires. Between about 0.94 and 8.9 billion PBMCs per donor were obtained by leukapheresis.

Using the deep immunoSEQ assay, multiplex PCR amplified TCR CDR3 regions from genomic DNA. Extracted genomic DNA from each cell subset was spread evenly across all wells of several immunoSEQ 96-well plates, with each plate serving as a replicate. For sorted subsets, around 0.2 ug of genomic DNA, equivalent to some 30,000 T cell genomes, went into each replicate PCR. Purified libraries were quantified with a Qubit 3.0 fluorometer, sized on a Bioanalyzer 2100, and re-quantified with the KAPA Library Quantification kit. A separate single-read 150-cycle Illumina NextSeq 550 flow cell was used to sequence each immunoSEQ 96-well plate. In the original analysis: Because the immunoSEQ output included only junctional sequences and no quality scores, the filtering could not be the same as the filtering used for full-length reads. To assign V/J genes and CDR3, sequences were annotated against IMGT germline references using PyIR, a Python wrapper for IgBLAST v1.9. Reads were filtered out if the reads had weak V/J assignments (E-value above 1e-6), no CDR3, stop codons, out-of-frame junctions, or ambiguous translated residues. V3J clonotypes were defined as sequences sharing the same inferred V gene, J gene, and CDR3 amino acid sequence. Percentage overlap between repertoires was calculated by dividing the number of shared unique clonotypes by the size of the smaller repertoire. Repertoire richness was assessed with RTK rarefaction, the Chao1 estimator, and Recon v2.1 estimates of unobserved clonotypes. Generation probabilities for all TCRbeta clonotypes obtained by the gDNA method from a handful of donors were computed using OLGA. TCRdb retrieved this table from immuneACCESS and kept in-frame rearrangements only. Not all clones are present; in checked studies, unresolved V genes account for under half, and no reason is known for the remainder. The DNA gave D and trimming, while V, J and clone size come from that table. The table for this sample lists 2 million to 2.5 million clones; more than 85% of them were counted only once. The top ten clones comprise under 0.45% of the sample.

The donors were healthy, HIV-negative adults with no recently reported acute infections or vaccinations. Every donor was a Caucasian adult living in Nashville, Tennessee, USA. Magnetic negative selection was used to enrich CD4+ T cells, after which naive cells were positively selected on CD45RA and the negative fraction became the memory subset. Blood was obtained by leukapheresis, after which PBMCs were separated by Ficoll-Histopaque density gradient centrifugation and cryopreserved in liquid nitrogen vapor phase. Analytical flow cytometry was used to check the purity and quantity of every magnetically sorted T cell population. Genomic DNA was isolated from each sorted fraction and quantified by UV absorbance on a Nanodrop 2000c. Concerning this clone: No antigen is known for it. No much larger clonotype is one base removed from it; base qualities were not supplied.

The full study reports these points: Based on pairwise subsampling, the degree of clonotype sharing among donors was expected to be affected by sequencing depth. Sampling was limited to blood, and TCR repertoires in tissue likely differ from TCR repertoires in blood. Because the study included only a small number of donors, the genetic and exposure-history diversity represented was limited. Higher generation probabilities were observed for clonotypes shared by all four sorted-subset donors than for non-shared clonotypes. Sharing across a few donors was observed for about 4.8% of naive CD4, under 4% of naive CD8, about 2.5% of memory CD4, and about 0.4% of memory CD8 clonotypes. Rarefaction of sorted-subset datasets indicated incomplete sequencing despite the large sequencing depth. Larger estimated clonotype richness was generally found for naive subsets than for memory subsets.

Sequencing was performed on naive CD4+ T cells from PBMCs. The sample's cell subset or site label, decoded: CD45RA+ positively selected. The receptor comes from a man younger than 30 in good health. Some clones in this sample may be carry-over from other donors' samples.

The CDR3 amino acid sequence is: CASLSDTQETQYF. The DNA sequence is TGTGCCAGCCTATCTGACACCCAAGAGACCCAGTACTTC. This sequence uses TRBV6-5 and TRBJ2-5; too little of a D gene remains to name it. Deletion took 8 bases off V and 1 base off J, with a span of 11 bases between the germline ends. The CDR3 has 13 amino acids, counting the end cysteine and phenylalanine. Of the read, only the CDR3 DNA is kept; its 39 bases are in frame from base 1. The germline V gene specifies MNHEY as CDR1 and SVGAGI as CDR2.